What follows is one TCR beta chain and its context. Its antigen is unknown. The data originate from a study of cytomegalovirus exposure and HLA in healthy donors. Regarding the study as a whole: Per published reports, the classifier diagnosed cytomegalovirus status with high specificity and sensitivity. Cytomegalovirus association was assigned to about 150 TCR beta chains. Reported findings show TCR beta sequences accurately forecast HLA-A and HLA-B alleles in most subjects.

The length of the CDR3 is 16 residues. V was clipped by 4 bases and J by 7 bases; unmatched bases: 14. Looked up from germline, CDR1 is SGHDT and CDR2 is YYEEEE. PCR was performed using 60 Vbeta and 13 Jbeta primers. Here immunoSEQ multiplex PCR was the method, and the copy in TCRdb shows in-frame clones only, minus some. The data contain some 80,000 clones, around 76% of them singletons. The chain joins TRBV5-6 to TRBJ2-1; 7 nucleotides agree with TRBD1. The sequenced sample consisted of PBMCs. The sequence derives from a man between 35 and 55 years old in good health and CMV-seronegative. The CDR3 reads CASSLGGRTLLNEQFF. The CDR3 DNA sequence: TGTGCCAGCAGCCTAGGGGGCAGGACCCTCCTGAATGAGCAGTTCTTC.